This entry lists 32 T cell receptor beta chains sequenced from one sample in a study of graft-versus-host responses after intestinal transplantation. No antigen has been identified for these receptors. Some clones are missing from TCRdb's copy, which holds only in-frame ones; the method was immunoSEQ multiplex PCR. This sample has some 85,000 clones, with around 92% found just once. Specimen: unstimulated CD8+ T cells sorted from spleen or lymph node cells, collected before transplant. The receptor set was obtained from a human donor who was the organ donor for an intestinal transplant.

V is TRBV9 and J is TRBJ2-7; D is perhaps TRBD2 (7 bases). Germline CDR1 is SGDLS and CDR2 is YYNGEE. Trimming left V 4 bases short and J 7 bases short, with 18 bases between. The CDR3 is 14 residues long. In DNA form, the CDR3 reads TGTGCCAGCAGCAGAGGGGGGGGGCCAGGAGAGCAGTACTTC. Translating it yields CASSRGGGPGEQYF. Variable domain in full (rest from reference TRBV9 and TRBJ2-7): DSGVTQTPKHLITATGQRVTLRCSPRSGDLSVYWYQQSLDQGLQFLIQYYNGEERAKGNILERFSAQQFPDLHSELNLSSLELGDSALYFCASSRGGGPGEQYFGPGTRLTVT.

The J gene is TRBJ1-2, the V gene TRBV6-5, with D tentatively TRBD1 (5 bases). The germline V gene has CDR1 MNHEY and CDR2 SVGAGI. The CDR3 loop spans 12 amino acids. The ends were cut back, 5 bases at V and 4 bases at J, with 8 bases in the middle. The CDR3 sequence: CASSPRGYGYTF. Written as DNA, the CDR3 is TGTGCCAGCAGTCCAAGGGGCTATGGCTACACCTTC.

The J gene is TRBJ1-1, the V gene TRBV14; 9 bases fit TRBD1. Germline V CDR1 and CDR2: SGHDN, FVKESK. V shed 4 bases, J shed 4 bases, and the junction held 16 bases outside the gene matches. This CDR3 spans 18 amino acids. The CDR3 protein is CASSRRKGGGQGGTEAFF. DNA of the CDR3: TGTGCCAGCAGCCGGAGAAAAGGGGGGGGACAGGGAGGCACTGAAGCTTTCTTT.

J is TRBJ2-2 and V is TRBV7-8; 13 bases agree with TRBD2. This CDR3 spans 17 amino acids. The germline CDR1 and CDR2 sequences are SGHVS and FQNEAQ. V was clipped by 5 bases and J by 1 base; unmatched bases: 4. The CDR3: CASSGTSGGGNTGELFF. Written as DNA, the CDR3 is TGTGCCAGCAGCGGCACTAGCGGGGGGGGGAACACCGGGGAGCTGTTTTTT.

The genes are TRBV6-5 and TRBJ2-5; 8 nucleotides align to TRBD2. Near its end, the DNA agrees better with TRBJ2-7, so the J call may be wrong. The germline V gene has CDR1 MNHEY and CDR2 SVGAGI. This CDR3 has 15 residues. The CDR3 region has the DNA TGTGCCAGCAGTTACATGGCGGGGGGTCTCTACGAGCAGTACTTC. Protein sequence: CASSYMAGGLYEQYF.

In its sample, this clone was seen once. CDR3 residues: CASSPGIYEQYF. The DNA for the CDR3 is TGTGCCAGTTCGCCAGGGATCTACGAGCAGTACTTC. The chain links TRBV19 to TRBJ2-7, with D maybe TRBD1 (5 bases). CDR3 length: 12 residues. Trimming took 8 bases from V and 3 from J, leaving 11 bases between them. Germline assignment: CDR1 LNHDA and CDR2 SQIVND (reference sequence).

This chain joins TRBV6-1 and TRBJ1-4; 7 bases map to TRBD1. This CDR3 contains 16 residues. Germline-derived CDR1 and CDR2 are MNHNS and SASEGT. V shed 2 bases and J 8 bases; nucleotides not matched to a gene: 11. CDR3 nucleotide sequence: TGTGCCAGCAGTGAAAGTTTGGAGGGGGCTCGAGAAAAACTGTTTTTT. Its translation: CASSESLEGAREKLFF.

The chain has TRBV30 and TRBJ1-2; D is uncertain. Looked up from germline, CDR1 is GTSNPN and CDR2 is SVGIG (reference sequence). The CDR3 totals 12 residues. V was cut by 1 base and J by 6 bases, with 9 bases left in between. CDR3 coding DNA: TGTGCCTGGAGTGAAAGCTTCGATGGCTACACCTTC. Protein product: CAWSESFDGYTF.

This clone was seen only once. The CDR3 DNA follows: TGCAGCGTACGGCTAGGGGCGAGCGACACTGAAGCTTTCTTT. Encoded protein: CSVRLGASDTEAFF. The chain carries TRBV29-1 and TRBJ1-1; a weak D match, TRBD1 (5 bases). V lost 6 bases and J 3 bases, leaving 17 bases between the germline ends. The germline V gene encodes CDR1 SQVTM and CDR2 ANQGSEA. The length of the CDR3 is 14 residues.

The V call is TRBV4-3, the J call TRBJ2-7; 12 nucleotides agree with TRBD2. The CDR3 is 16 residues long. The germline V gene has CDR1 LGHNA and CDR2 YSLEER. J gave up 2 bases and V 1 base, and 3 bases lay outside the gene matches. The CDR3 sequence: CASSQGLAGAAYEQYF. Written as DNA, the CDR3 is TGCGCCAGCAGCCAAGGACTAGCGGGGGCCGCCTACGAGCAGTACTTC.

This sequence joins TRBV19 and TRBJ2-1; D unresolved. Trimming pared 5 bases from V and 2 bases from J, leaving 7 bases between. CDR3 length: 13 residues. CDR1 is LNHDA, CDR2 SQIVND, per germline (reference sequence). DNA of the CDR3: TGTGCCAGTAGTTCCAAGCCCTACAATGAGCAGTTCTTC. Translating gives CASSSKPYNEQFF.

This clone was recorded only once. The rearrangement links TRBV4-1 to TRBJ2-7; tentatively, D is TRBD1 (6 bases). The CDR3 consists of 16 residues. Germline CDR1 is MGHRA and CDR2 is YSYEKL. Deletions cut 1 base from V and 2 bases from J, with 15 bases between. This CDR3 reads CASSQASWTATYEQYF. The CDR3 coding sequence is TGCGCCAGCAGCCAAGCGTCCTGGACAGCGACCTACGAGCAGTACTTC.

This clone was counted a single time. This rearrangement joins TRBV4-1 to TRBJ1-5; D uncertain. This CDR3 is 16 amino acids long. The V end lost 4 bases, the J end lost 2 bases, and 15 bases lay between the germline ends. Germline CDR1 MGHRA, CDR2 YSYEKL. In DNA form, the CDR3 reads TGCGCCAGCAGCCCACGGGCGGGTAGTGGCAATCAGCCCCAGCATTTT. It codes for CASSPRAGSGNQPQHF.

The chain links TRBV19 to TRBJ2-3; 15 nucleotides align to TRBD2. Germline loops: CDR1 LNHDA, CDR2 SQIVND (reference sequence). J was trimmed by 5 bases and V by 7 bases; bases with no gene match: 10. The CDR3 runs to 17 residues. The chain's CDR3 is CASTVPGLAGGRDTQYF. CDR3 in DNA: TGTGCCAGTACCGTCCCGGGACTAGCGGGGGGACGAGATACGCAGTATTTT.

The chain employs TRBV5-6 and TRBJ2-2; 8 positions match TRBD1. V was clipped by 1 base and J by 4 bases; unmatched bases: 9. The germline V gene encodes CDR1 SGHDT and CDR2 YYEEEE. The CDR3 length is 17 residues. CDR3: CASSLPGGEYVTGELFF. The CDR3 DNA follows: TGTGCCAGCAGCTTGCCAGGGGGCGAGTATGTCACCGGGGAGCTGTTTTTT.

CDR3: CASSQLGTGGKTEAFF. CDR3 bases: TGCGCCAGCAGCCAACTTGGGACAGGCGGGAAAACTGAAGCTTTCTTT. This chain joins TRBV4-1 and TRBJ1-1, with 8 bases fitting TRBD1. CDR3 length: 16 residues. J was trimmed by 5 bases and V by 2 bases; bases with no gene match: 10. The germline V gene encodes CDR1 MGHRA and CDR2 YSYEKL.

The J gene is TRBJ1-2, the V gene TRBV9; 7 nucleotides align to TRBD1. The germline V gene has CDR1 SGDLS and CDR2 YYNGEE. After removal of 1 base from V and 3 bases from J, the junction contained 3 bases not matched to a gene. The CDR3 is 14 amino acids. CDR3: CASSVTGADYGYTF. The CDR3 coding sequence is TGTGCCAGCAGCGTAACAGGGGCAGACTATGGCTACACCTTC.

The chain recombines TRBV7-8 with TRBJ1-1, with 7 bases fitting TRBD1. The CDR3 covers 21 residues. Per germline, CDR1 SGHVS and CDR2 FQNEAQ. V lost 2 bases, J lost 4 bases, and 25 bases stayed unmatched. CDR3 nucleotides: TGTGCCAGCAGCTTACCAGGAGACAGATTACAGGGGCAGGTGGCTGTCACTGAAGCTTTCTTT. This gives the protein CASSLPGDRLQGQVAVTEAFF. Complete variable domain (other parts from reference TRBV7-8 and TRBJ1-1): GAGVSQSPRYKVAKRGQDVALRCDPISGHVSLFWYQQALGQGPEFLTYFQNEAQLDKSGLPSDRFFAERPEGSVSTLKIQRTQQEDSAVYLCASSLPGDRLQGQVAVTEAFFGQGTRLTVV.

This sequence joins TRBV7-9 and TRBJ1-1; D call uncertain. This CDR3 spans 14 amino acids. The V and J ends lost 5 bases and 2 bases respectively, with 12 bases between them. Germline V gene lookup returns CDR1 SEHNR and CDR2 FQNEAQ (reference sequence). The CDR3 spells CASSPPTPNTEAFF. The CDR3, as DNA: TGTGCCAGCAGCCCACCGACACCCAACACTGAAGCTTTCTTT.

The genes are TRBV4-1 and TRBJ1-4; D is possibly TRBD1 (6 bases). Looked up from germline, CDR1 is MGHRA and CDR2 is YSYEKL. This CDR3 spans 17 amino acids. The germline V and J ends were trimmed by 4 bases and 8 bases, with 23 bases remaining between them. Here the CDR3 DNA reads TGCGCCAGCAGCCCGTCGGGCGGGGGGCAGGGCCGAGAAAAACTGTTTTTT. Translating it yields CASSPSGGGQGREKLFF.

The rearrangement links TRBV4-2 to TRBJ1-2; TRBD1 agrees at 8 bases. The CDR3 length is 15 residues. Germline CDR1 reads LGHNA; CDR2 reads YNFKEQ. Germline trimming cut 4 bases from V and 8 bases from J; bases unmatched to any gene: 12. The DNA for the CDR3 is TGTGCCAGCAGCCGACACCGGACAGGGAAGGACGGCTACACCTTC. Translation: CASSRHRTGKDGYTF.

V and J are TRBV11-2 and TRBJ2-7; D is perhaps TRBD2 (6 bases). Per the germline V gene, CDR1 is SGHAT and CDR2 is FQNNGV. V dropped 0 bases and J dropped 0 bases, with 9 bases sitting between them. The CDR3 length is 15 residues. The CDR3 loop is CASSLEAGPSYEQYF. As DNA, the CDR3 is TGTGCCAGCAGCTTAGAGGCGGGGCCCTCCTACGAGCAGTACTTC.

CDR3 coding DNA: TGTGCCAGTAGTACCGGGACAGGGTTCTCCTACAATGAGCAGTTCTTC. It translates to CASSTGTGFSYNEQFF. V usage is TRBV19 and J usage is TRBJ2-1; 9 bases fit TRBD1. The junction had 4 bases not matched to a gene; V was cut back by 4 bases and J by 0 bases. This CDR3 spans 16 amino acids. CDR1 is LNHDA, CDR2 SQIVND, per germline (reference sequence).

The chain uses TRBV27 and TRBJ1-5, with 7 bases matching TRBD1. CDR3 length: 17 residues. Germline V CDR1 and CDR2: MNHEY, SMNVEV (reference sequence). V was pared by 5 bases and J by 0 bases, with 10 bases of the junction left unmatched. The CDR3 region has the DNA TGTGCCAGCAGTCGTCTTGGGACAGAAAATAGCAATCAGCCCCAGCATTTT. Protein: CASSRLGTENSNQPQHF.

The chain carries TRBV11-2 and TRBJ2-1; TRBD2 matches 12 bases. From germline, CDR1 is SGHAT and CDR2 FQNNGV. The CDR3 extends over 15 amino acids. Trimming took 1 base from V and 5 from J; bases not matched to a gene: 0. This chain's CDR3 is CASSLGLAGDNEQFF. The CDR3 region has the DNA TGTGCCAGCAGCTTAGGACTAGCGGGGGACAATGAGCAGTTCTTC.

This chain connects TRBV5-4 to TRBJ2-1; 11 nucleotides match TRBD1. There are 19 residues in the CDR3. With V trimmed by 2 bases and J by 0 bases, 10 bases remained unmatched. Germline V CDR1 and CDR2: SGHNT, YYREEE (reference sequence). The CDR3 DNA is TGTGCCAGCAGCTTTAGACGCCCCGGGACAGGGGGCTCCTACAATGAGCAGTTCTTC. This gives the protein CASSFRRPGTGGSYNEQFF.

This chain connects TRBV7-3 to TRBJ2-2; D ambiguous. The CDR3 runs 12 residues. Germline CDR1 reads SGHTA; CDR2 reads FQGTGA. Between the trimmed V and J ends, which lost 5 bases and 2 bases, there was a span of 3 bases. The chain's CDR3 is CASSPNTGELFF. CDR3 coding DNA: TGTGCCAGCAGCCCTAACACCGGGGAGCTGTTTTTT.

The chain combines TRBV7-3 with TRBJ2-3, with 10 bases that match TRBD2. CDR3 length: 16 amino acids. V lost 5 bases, J lost 6 bases, and 11 bases stayed unmatched. CDR1 is SGHTA and CDR2 is FQGTGA in the germline V gene. Here the CDR3 DNA reads TGTGCCAGCAGCCCCCATTCTAGCGGGGGTTGGGATACGCAGTATTTT. The encoded protein is CASSPHSSGGWDTQYF.

This chain connects TRBV19 to TRBJ1-2, with 10 bases that match TRBD1. V shed 3 bases, J shed 2 bases, and the junction held 12 bases outside the gene matches. The germline V gene encodes CDR1 LNHDA and CDR2 SQIVND (reference sequence). This CDR3 has 18 residues. The CDR3, as DNA: TGTGCCAGTAGTATTCTTCGGCGGTGGGGACAGGGGAACTATGGCTACACCTTC. Amino acids: CASSILRRWGQGNYGYTF.

This clone turned up a few times. V usage is TRBV30 and J usage is TRBJ2-1; D not certain. CDR1 GTSNPN and CDR2 SVGIG come from the germline V gene (reference sequence). V lost 0 bases, J lost 9 bases, and 9 bases lay in between. This CDR3 is built from 12 residues. CDR3 DNA: TGTGCCTGGAGTGTAGCCGGAGTTGAGCAGTTCTTC. Translation gives CAWSVAGVEQFF.

The J gene is TRBJ1-2, the V gene TRBV29-1; TRBD1 aligns across 7 bases. Trimming cost V 6 bases and J 0 bases; bases outside gene matches: 7. Germline CDR1 and CDR2: SQVTM and ANQGSEA. The CDR3 sequence is 14 residues long. This chain's CDR3 is CSVDNRGANYGYTF. In nucleotides, the CDR3 is TGCAGCGTCGATAACAGGGGAGCTAACTATGGCTACACCTTC.

V usage is TRBV5-1 and J usage is TRBJ2-1, with 11 bases fitting TRBD2. The CDR3 has 15 amino acids. V was pared by 2 bases and J by 7 bases, with 5 bases of the junction left unmatched. Germline lookup yields CDR1 SGHRS and CDR2 YFSETQ. The CDR3 sequence is CASSFSGGEKNEQFF. CDR3 nucleotides: TGCGCCAGCAGCTTTAGCGGGGGGGAAAAAAATGAGCAGTTCTTC.